This paragraph reports one TCR beta chain. Its antigen is unknown. In the study's own analysis: The distant-metastasis classifier for papillary thyroid cancer was built from CDR3 differences across clinicopathological groups. With MiXCR, TCRdb reprocessed the PCR reads. The V and J calls reflect TCRdb's pipeline rather than the authors' work. There are approximately 41,000 clones in the sample; 25% to 35% occur only once, and around 9.6% lies in the top ten. The sample is drawn from a study of metastatic and nonmetastatic thyroid tumors. About the research overall: The comparison covered peripheral blood and tumor or nodule tissue in malignant and benign thyroid patients. General study points: In both blood and tumor samples, TCR beta diversity was reported significantly higher for malignant than benign nodules.

Thyroid surgery had not been preceded by any treatment in any patient. The germline gives CDR1 SGHRS, CDR2 YFSETQ. This CDR3 has 16 residues. V lost 5 bases and J 2 bases, leaving 19 bases between the germline ends. V and J are TRBV5-1 and TRBJ1-2; possible D gene TRBD1, 5 bases. The sequenced sample consisted of blood. The sequence derives from a male donor with papillary thyroid cancer or a benign thyroid nodule (not recorded which). Some clones in this sample may be carry-over from other donors' samples. The CDR3 DNA is TGCGCCAGCAGTCGGGAGGGGACCTCCAGGAACTATGGCTACACCTTC. This translates into CASSREGTSRNYGYTF. Full variable domain (rest looked up from reference TRBV5-1 and TRBJ1-2): KAGVTQTPRYLIKTRGQQVTLSCSPISGHRSVSWYQQTPGQGLQFLFEYFSETQRNKGNFPGRFSGRQFSNSRSEMNVSTLELGDSALYLCASSREGTSRNYGYTFGSGTRLTVV.